These T cell receptor beta chains were read from a single sample in a study of regulatory T cells in long-lasting Graves disease. TCRdb processed the multiplex PCR reads anew with MiXCR; each CDR3 protein has one entry. The repertoire consists of roughly 560,000 distinct CDR3 sequences, with more than 10% occurring once and the leading ten covering about 8.9%. The same specimen was also included in a second study, on T cells in Graves' hyperthyroidism and ophthalmopathy.

This specimen was peripheral blood mononuclear cells (PBMCs), taken at new diagnosis, from a patient treated with antithyroid drugs. These receptor sequences come from a woman in her twenties or thirties with Graves disease. The CDR3 runs from the conserved cysteine through the conserved F or W. Fields, in order: J gene, V gene, D gene, clone size, CDR3 DNA, CDR3 protein. A D gene is named only where the DNA matches it firmly. Part of the rows lack a size; the others show once, few, many or a class for expanded clones.

>TRBJ2-7|TRBV2|TRBD2|many
TGTGCCAGCAGGGGACTAGCGGGAGGGCGAGAGCAGTACTTC
CASRGLAGGREQYF
>TRBJ2-3|TRBV9|.|.
TGTGCCAGCAGCCAAGGGTGGACAGGCACAGATACGCAGTATTTT
CASSQGWTGTDTQYF
>TRBJ2-7|TRBV2|TRBD2|many
TGTGCCAGCAATTTAAGGACTAGCGGGAGGACCTACGAGCAGTACTTC
CASNLRTSGRTYEQYF
>TRBJ2-7|TRBV27|TRBD1|many
TGTGCCAGCAGCCTACGGACAGGGGGTAACGAGCAGTACTTC
CASSLRTGGNEQYF
>TRBJ2-7|TRBV7-2|.|many
TGTGCCAGCAGCTTGAGGGTTCCCGTTTACGAGCAGTACTTC
CASSLRVPVYEQYF
>TRBJ1-1|TRBV6-1|TRBD1|.
TGTGCCAGCAGTACCGGGACAGGGGGCGCCCGTTGGACTGAAGCTTTCTTT
CASSTGTGGARWTEAFF
>TRBJ1-6|TRBV20-1|.|many
TGCAGTGCCAGCATCTTACACGGCGATTCACCCCTCCACTTT
CSASILHGDSPLHF
>TRBJ1-4|TRBV19|.|.
TGTGCCAGAAGTTGGGCAGGGTCAACTAATGAAAAACTGTTTTTT
CARSWAGSTNEKLFF
>TRBJ1-5|TRBV10-3|TRBD1|.
TGTGCCATCAGCGCAGACAGGGACAATCAGCCCCAGCATTTT
CAISADRDNQPQHF
>TRBJ1-1|TRBV18|.|many
TGTGCCAGCTCACCATGGGGTGGGACTGAAGCTTTCTTT
CASSPWGGTEAFF
>TRBJ1-2|TRBV20-1|.|many
TGCAGTGCTTCTGCGGGGGCCTATGGCTACACCTTC
CSASAGAYGYTF
>TRBJ2-7|TRBV11-2|.|many
TGTGCCAGCAGCATAGCGCACTCCTACGAGCAGTACTTC
CASSIAHSYEQYF
>TRBJ2-3|TRBV5-1|.|many
TGCGCCAGCAGCTTGAGGAGAGGCGCAGATACGCAGTATTTT
CASSLRRGADTQYF
>TRBJ2-6|TRBV7-9|.|few
TGTGCCAGCAGCTTACTCAGGGTAGGGGCCAACGTCCTGACTTTC
CASSLLRVGANVLTF
>TRBJ2-7|TRBV30|TRBD1|many
TGTGCCTGGAGCCGGGACAGGGACTACGAGCAGTACTTC
CAWSRDRDYEQYF
>TRBJ2-7|TRBV9|TRBD1|many
TGTGCCAGCAGTCGAACAGGGGGTAGCTCCTACGAGCAGTACTTC
CASSRTGGSSYEQYF
>TRBJ2-2|TRBV20-1|.|many
TGCAGTGCTAGAGAAGGACGGATCACCGGGGAGCTGTTTTTT
CSAREGRITGELFF
>TRBJ1-1|TRBV7-9|TRBD1|.
TGTGCCAGCAGCTCCAGACAGGGGAAAAACACTGAAGCTTTCTTT
CASSSRQGKNTEAFF
>TRBJ1-1|TRBV18|.|many
TGTGCCAGCTCAGATCGGGCCCAACGGGGGGGCACTGAAGCTTTCTTT
CASSDRAQRGGTEAFF
>TRBJ1-2|TRBV24-1|.|many
TGTGCCACCAGTGATACTAAGACAGGTGGGAACTATGGCTACACCTTC
CATSDTKTGGNYGYTF
>TRBJ1-2|TRBV27|TRBD1|many
TGTGCCAGCAGTCCGGACAGGTCGGGTGGCTACACCTTC
CASSPDRSGGYTF
>TRBJ2-1|TRBV6-1|.|.
TGTGCCAGCAGACAAGGTCTAGACTCCTACAATGAGCAGTTCTTC
CASRQGLDSYNEQFF
>TRBJ2-2|TRBV24-1|.|.
TGTGCCACCGGGGACGGGCCCACCGGGGAGCTGTTTTTT
CATGDGPTGELFF
>TRBJ2-7|TRBV2|TRBD1|many
TGTGCCAGCAGTGTTGGACAGGGGTCCGAGCAGTACTTC
CASSVGQGSEQYF
>TRBJ2-5|TRBV7-8|.|many
TGTGCCAGCAGCTTAGGGGCGGGCAACGGGGAGACCCAGTACTTC
CASSLGAGNGETQYF
>TRBJ1-1|TRBV12-3/TRBV12-4|.|many
TGTGCCAGCAAGCCCCGGGGAGGATCAAACACTGAAGCTTTCTTT
CASKPRGGSNTEAFF
>TRBJ2-1|TRBV10-3|TRBD2|many
TGTGCCATCAGGCCGGGACTAGCGGCCAATGAGCAGTTCTTC
CAIRPGLAANEQFF
>TRBJ1-1|TRBV28|.|many
TGTGCCAGCTGTCAAGGTGGGGTCGGCACTGAAGCTTTCTTT
CASCQGGVGTEAFF
>TRBJ2-1|TRBV6-2/TRBV6-3|TRBD2|many
TGTGCCAGCAGTTGGGGTCTAGCGGGAGGCTACAATGAGCAGTTCTTC
CASSWGLAGGYNEQFF
>TRBJ2-2|TRBV6-2/TRBV6-3|TRBD2|many
TGTGCCAGCAGTTACTGGCGGGAGACGGATGGCACCGGGGAGCTGTTTTTT
CASSYWRETDGTGELFF
>TRBJ2-5|TRBV2|TRBD1|many
TGTGCCAGCCACGATAGGGACAGGGGGGCGACCCAGTACTTC
CASHDRDRGATQYF
>TRBJ1-5|TRBV20-1|.|many
TGCAGTGCTCCCGAATATAGCAATCAGCCCCAGCATTTT
CSAPEYSNQPQHF
>TRBJ2-5|TRBV12-3/TRBV12-4|.|many
TGTGCCAGCAGTTTGGGAGCGGTCCAAGAGACCCAGTACTTC
CASSLGAVQETQYF
>TRBJ1-6|TRBV30|.|many
TGTGCCTGGAGTTCGTCTAAGATGAGCTCCTATAATTCACCCCTCCACTTT
CAWSSSKMSSYNSPLHF
>TRBJ2-5|TRBV2|.|many
TGTGCCAGCAGTGCAACAGCTCAAGAGACCCAGTACTTC
CASSATAQETQYF
>TRBJ2-1|TRBV30|.|many
TGTGCCTACCTGGACAACAATGAGCAGTTCTTC
CAYLDNNEQFF
>TRBJ1-2|TRBV13|TRBD1|many
TGTGCCAGCACCCTAGGACAGGGAAACTATGGCTACACCTTC
CASTLGQGNYGYTF
>TRBJ2-3|TRBV2|TRBD1|many
TGTGCCAGCAGGGACAGGACAGATACGCAGTATTTT
CASRDRTDTQYF
>TRBJ1-1|TRBV28|.|few
TGTGCCAGCAGTTTAGGTCTGAGGAACACTGAAGCTTTCTTT
CASSLGLRNTEAFF
>TRBJ2-2|TRBV10-3|.|many
TGTGCCATCAAAGGCGGGGCGAACACCGGGGAGCTGTTTTTT
CAIKGGANTGELFF